A selection of T cell receptor beta chains follows, all from one sample in a study of blood T cell repertoires in COVID-19. Using immunoSEQ multiplex PCR, the repertoire was profiled, and TCRdb retains in-frame clones only, with some absent. The sample contains about 220,000 clones, around 82% of which appear only once. The material sequenced was peripheral blood. These receptors came from a woman aged 70-85 years with acute or convalescent COVID-19. CDR3s include the opening cysteine and the closing phenylalanine or tryptophan. D genes are given only for firm matches. Some rows mark clone size as missing; the rest say once, few, many or name a class of expanded clone.

cdr3_length clone_size j_call v_call d_call cdr3_aa cdr3_nt
15 . TRBJ1-6 TRBV30 . CAWSPSSAGRSPLHF TGTGCCTGGAGTCCTTCCTCGGCGGGAAGGTCACCCCTCCACTTT
14 once TRBJ2-3 TRBV6-4 . CATTPRPGVDTQYF TGTGCCACAACCCCCCGCCCGGGGGTCGATACGCAGTATTTT
16 . TRBJ2-2 TRBV15 . CATSRVVLGSTGELFF TGTGCCACCAGCAGAGTCGTGCTCGGGTCCACCGGGGAGCTGTTTTTT
14 . TRBJ1-6 TRBV30 TRBD1 CAWSGRQGGSPLHF TGTGCCTGGAGTGGTCGACAGGGAGGATCACCCCTCCACTTT
8 . TRBJ1-5 TRBV10-3 . CAIEAQHF TGTGCCATCGAGGCCCAGCATTTT
14 . TRBJ1-2 TRBV5-6 . CASSLVGANYGYTF TGTGCCAGCAGCTTGGTCGGAGCTAACTATGGCTACACCTTC
17 . TRBJ2-2 TRBV5-1 TRBD1 CASSLTGGFANTGELFF TGCGCCAGCAGCTTGACAGGGGGTTTCGCGAACACCGGGGAGCTGTTTTTT
14 . TRBJ2-5 TRBV5-1 . CASSLGLQKETQYF TGCGCCAGCAGCTTGGGACTACAAAAAGAGACCCAGTACTTC
16 . TRBJ2-3 TRBV5-6 TRBD2 CASSFRASGVTDTQYF TGTGCCAGCAGCTTCAGGGCTAGCGGGGTCACAGATACGCAGTATTTT
16 . TRBJ1-2 TRBV5-1 TRBD1 CASSLRGTGEEGGYTF TGCGCCAGCAGCTTGCGAGGGACAGGGGAAGAAGGAGGCTACACCTTC
15 . TRBJ2-3 TRBV30 TRBD1 CAWSEDRGFTDTQYF TGTGCCTGGAGTGAAGACAGGGGGTTCACAGATACGCAGTATTTT
18 . TRBJ1-6 TRBV2 TRBD1 CASVRGQGLSSYNSPLHF TGTGCCAGCGTAAGGGGACAGGGATTAAGCTCCTATAATTCACCCCTCCACTTT
13 . TRBJ2-3 TRBV5-1 . CASRDIVTDTQYF TGCGCCAGCAGAGACATAGTCACAGATACGCAGTATTTT
15 . TRBJ2-5 TRBV10-3 TRBD2 CATGPGGPSGETQYF TGTGCCACCGGCCCGGGGGGGCCCAGCGGTGAGACCCAGTACTTC
14 . TRBJ2-5 TRBV5-1 . CASSLVGGAETQYF TGCGCCAGCAGCTTGGTGGGGGGTGCAGAGACCCAGTACTTC
19 . TRBJ2-5 TRBV9 TRBD2 CASSVAGTSGGAGRETQYF TGTGCCAGCAGCGTAGCTGGGACTAGCGGGGGGGCGGGTCGAGAGACCCAGTACTTC
14 . TRBJ2-7 TRBV7-2 . CASSQKGGPYEQYF TGTGCCAGCAGTCAAAAGGGGGGGCCCTACGAGCAGTACTTC
14 . TRBJ1-5 TRBV2 TRBD1 CASRGTGTARPQHF TGTGCCAGCAGGGGGACAGGGACGGCTCGGCCCCAGCATTTT
18 . TRBJ2-5 TRBV7-8 TRBD2 CASSLDGGGNSQEETQYF TGTGCCAGCAGCTTAGATGGCGGGGGGAATAGCCAAGAGGAGACCCAGTACTTC
17 once TRBJ2-1 TRBV11-2 . CASSLGQGLKAGSEQFF TGTGCCAGCAGCTTAGGACAAGGACTGAAAGCCGGTAGTGAGCAGTTCTTC